This is a list of T cell receptor beta chains from one sample in a study of blood T cells in healthy people across ages. TCRdb reprocessed the 5' RACE reads via MiXCR and lists one record per CDR3 protein. The sample includes hundreds of thousands of distinct CDR3 sequences, more than 40% of them seen just once. Sequencing input: blood. The receptors were sampled from a woman aged 60-75 years in good health. Each CDR3 is given with its conserved first and last residue. The D gene is left open where the match is weak. Clone sizes are given selectively: once, few, many, or a class where the clone is expanded.

NA | NA | TRBJ2-7 | TRBV20-1 | TGCAGTGCTAGAAGATTCCCTAACTCCTACGAGCAGTACTTC | CSARRFPNSYEQYF
NA | NA | TRBJ2-5 | TRBV2 | TGTGCCAGCAGCCAGACCGGGTGGGAGACCCAGTACTTC | CASSQTGWETQYF
TRBD1 | NA | TRBJ2-2 | TRBV4-1 | TGCGCCAGCAGCCAGACAGGGTTAAGGACCGGGGAGCTGTTTTTT | CASSQTGLRTGELFF
NA | NA | TRBJ2-1 | TRBV5-1 | TGCGCCAGCAGCCCCGCCCTATACAATGAGCAGTTCTTC | CASSPALYNEQFF
NA | NA | TRBJ2-7 | TRBV21-1 | TGTGCCAGCAGCTCCCCCGAACGGGACAGGGTGGGGGAGCAGTACTTC | CASSSPERDRVGEQYF
NA | NA | TRBJ2-5 | TRBV5-1 | TGCGCCAGCAGCCCTGGGATGGAGACCCAGTACTTC | CASSPGMETQYF
NA | few | TRBJ2-1 | TRBV5-1 | TGCGCCAGCAGCTTGTTGACCACCGGTGGGAATGAGCAGTTCTTC | CASSLLTTGGNEQFF
NA | NA | TRBJ1-5 | TRBV6-2/TRBV6-3 | TGTGCCAGCAGTTACTCATCGGGGTGGAATCAGCCCCAGCATTTT | CASSYSSGWNQPQHF
TRBD1 | NA | TRBJ1-4 | TRBV28 | TGTGCCAGCAGTTTCTATGGACAGGGTAATGAAAAACTGTTTTTT | CASSFYGQGNEKLFF
NA | few | TRBJ2-6 | TRBV10-3 | TGTGCCATCAGTGAGTCGAGGTCTGGGGCCAACGTCCTGACTTTC | CAISESRSGANVLTF
TRBD2 | many | TRBJ2-7 | TRBV20-1 | TGCAGTGCTAGACTTCCCCGGACTAGTCAGGAGCAGTACTTC | CSARLPRTSQEQYF
NA | many | TRBJ2-4 | TRBV15 | TGTGCCACCAGCAGAGATCTGGGGGAGCAAAACATTCAGTACTTC | CATSRDLGEQNIQYF
TRBD2 | NA | TRBJ2-1 | TRBV14 | TGTGCCAGCAGCGGATATAGCGGGGAAAGCTACAATGAGCAGTTCTTC | CASSGYSGESYNEQFF
NA | few | TRBJ2-6 | TRBV6-5 | TGTGCCAGCAGTTACTCGTGGAGGGCAGGAGCTGGGGCCAACGTCCTGACTTTC | CASSYSWRAGAGANVLTF
NA | NA | TRBJ2-1 | TRBV10-3 | TGTGCCATCAGTGCAGTCAATGAGCAGTTCTTC | CAISAVNEQFF
NA | NA | TRBJ1-1 | TRBV14 | TGTGCCAGCAGCCACGCCGGGGCGGGCGACACTGAAGCTTTCTTT | CASSHAGAGDTEAFF
TRBD1 | NA | TRBJ1-4 | TRBV7-2 | TGTGCCAGCAGCCAGGGGGCCTGGGATGAAAAACTGTTTTTT | CASSQGAWDEKLFF
NA | NA | TRBJ2-1 | TRBV24-1 | TGTGCCACCAGTGGAATTACGGGGGTCTACAATGAGCAGTTCTTC | CATSGITGVYNEQFF
NA | few | TRBJ2-7 | TRBV7-2 | TGTGCCAGCAGCTTAGTTGCGAGCAACTACGAGCAGTACTTC | CASSLVASNYEQYF
NA | NA | TRBJ2-7 | TRBV20-1 | TGCAGTGCTCCCGGGGGAAAGGGCACCTACGAGCAGTACTTC | CSAPGGKGTYEQYF
TRBD1 | NA | TRBJ1-4 | TRBV28 | TGTGCCAGCAGATACACACAGGGGGCAGGAGTAAATGAAAAACTGTTTTTT | CASRYTQGAGVNEKLFF
NA | NA | TRBJ2-1 | TRBV5-1 | TGCGCCAGCAGCAACTCAGGAGACGTTACAAATGAGCAGTTCTTC | CASSNSGDVTNEQFF
NA | NA | TRBJ2-5 | TRBV5-1 | TGCGCCAGCAGCTTGGGACCGTCGAGGGGCCAAGAGACCCAGTACTTC | CASSLGPSRGQETQYF
NA | NA | TRBJ2-4 | TRBV11-2 | TGTGCCAGCAGCTCCTACAGGGATTGGGACAAAAACATTCAGTACTTC | CASSSYRDWDKNIQYF
TRBD1 | NA | TRBJ1-6 | TRBV20-1 | TGCAGTGTCGGACAGGGGGACGTATCACCCCTCCACTTT | CSVGQGDVSPLHF